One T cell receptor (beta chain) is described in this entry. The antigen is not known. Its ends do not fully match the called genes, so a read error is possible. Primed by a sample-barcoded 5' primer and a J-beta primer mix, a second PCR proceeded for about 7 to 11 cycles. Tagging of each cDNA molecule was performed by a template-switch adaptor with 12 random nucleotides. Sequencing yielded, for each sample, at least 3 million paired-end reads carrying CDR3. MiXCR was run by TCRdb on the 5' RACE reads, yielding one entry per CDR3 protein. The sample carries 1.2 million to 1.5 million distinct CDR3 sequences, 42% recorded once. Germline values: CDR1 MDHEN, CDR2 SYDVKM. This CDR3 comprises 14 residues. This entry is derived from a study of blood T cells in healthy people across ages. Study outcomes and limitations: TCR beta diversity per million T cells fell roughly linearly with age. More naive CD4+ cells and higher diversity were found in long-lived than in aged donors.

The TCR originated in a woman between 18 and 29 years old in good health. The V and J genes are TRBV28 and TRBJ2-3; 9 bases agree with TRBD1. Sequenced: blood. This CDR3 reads CTSSGTGWTDTQYF. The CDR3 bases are TGTACCAGCAGTGGGACAGGGTGGACAGATACGCAGTATTTT.